These T cell receptor beta chains were read from a single sample in a study of early T cells in non-severe SARS-CoV-2 infection. One entry per CDR3 protein results from TCRdb running MiXCR on the 5' RACE reads. The sample has about 40,000 distinct CDR3 sequences; about 6% are singletons. This specimen was whole blood, taken at baseline. The receptors here all came from an adult who was a healthcare worker with PCR-confirmed SARS-CoV-2 infection or an uninfected control (not recorded which). The CDR3 runs from the conserved cysteine through the conserved F or W.

V gene	J gene	CDR3 protein
TRBV3-1	TRBJ1-2	CASSQRRDRGGYTF
TRBV5-8	TRBJ2-3	CASSPGQGTDTQYF
TRBV24-1	TRBJ1-5	CATSDPGTGSNQPQHF
TRBV18	TRBJ1-3	CASSPGSNSGNTIYF
TRBV11-2	TRBJ1-2	CASSLRRGVYGYTF
TRBV28	TRBJ2-7	CASSDRVNSYEQYF
TRBV6-6	TRBJ1-4	CASSYVTGEGNEKLFF
TRBV30	TRBJ2-7	CAWNQGRYEQYF
TRBV27	TRBJ1-2	CASSQNFDWGRSGYTF
TRBV6-5	TRBJ1-6	CASSYSSANSPLHF
TRBV27	TRBJ1-6	CASSLRENSPLHF
TRBV30	TRBJ1-1	CAWSALDRTNTEAFF
TRBV3-1	TRBJ1-6	CASSQYNSRVSPLHF
TRBV20-1	TRBJ2-1	CSARSGEQFF
TRBV12-3/TRBV12-4	TRBJ2-5	CASSLARETQYF
TRBV28	TRBJ2-7	CASSSSSPGQGIAYEQYF
TRBV6-2/TRBV6-3	TRBJ2-6	CASSLTGAGANVLTF
TRBV5-4	TRBJ2-3	CASSGLAGGPNTQYF
TRBV3-1	TRBJ1-5	CASSQGSNQPQHF
TRBV5-5	TRBJ2-5	CASSFWLRQETQYF
TRBV29-1	TRBJ2-7	CSVSDSYSYEQYF
TRBV5-4	TRBJ2-7	CASSRDRGNYEQYF
TRBV30	TRBJ2-7	CAWSAGQGYEQYF
TRBV27	TRBJ1-4	CASSADRLGNNEKLFF
TRBV28	TRBJ2-1	CASSLGGAGYNEQFF
TRBV2	TRBJ2-3	CASSFSLAGAADTQYF
TRBV10-3	TRBJ2-7	CAISESGAGEQYF
TRBV5-6	TRBJ1-6	CASTVGSYNSPLHF
TRBV4-1	TRBJ1-5	CASSQEGGAVGTSPQHF
TRBV12-3/TRBV12-4	TRBJ2-7	CASRQGGQGDEQYF
TRBV19	TRBJ1-1	CASSIKAIMNTEAFF
TRBV28	TRBJ2-1	CASSFRGYNEQFF
TRBV12-3/TRBV12-4	TRBJ1-1	CASSSTGTANTEAFF
TRBV12-3/TRBV12-4	TRBJ2-3	CASSLDQHTDTQYF